This TCR beta chain was retrieved from a study of cytomegalovirus exposure and HLA in healthy donors. Healthy donors of bone marrow made up the group. Germline V gene sequence: CDR1 LGHNA, CDR2 YNFKEQ. The CDR3 is made up of 14 amino acids. The J segment lost 7 bases and the V segment lost 0 bases, leaving 2 bases of the junction unmatched. Findings and caveats of the study: In an earlier analysis, in roughly 600 donors, most V segments appeared productive either ~87% or ~30% of the time. A later examination showed that TCR association rates differed by HLA locus, with DRB1 most and HLA-C fewest. Serostatus for CMV was the only available immune exposure information.

The PCR made use of 60 Vbeta and 13 Jbeta primers. Assay used: immunoSEQ multiplex PCR; TCRdb lists only in-frame clones, some missing. Here the sample spans about 220,000 clones, 65% to 85% being singletons. Details on this clone: Antigen: not known.

The sequence was obtained from a boy younger than 10 in good health and CMV-seronegative. Sequenced material: PBMCs. This rearrangement joins TRBV4-2 to TRBJ2-1; 8 bases map to TRBD2. The CDR3 region is CASSQDSGGNEQFF. For the CDR3, the DNA is TGTGCCAGCAGCCAAGACAGCGGGGGAAATGAGCAGTTCTTC.